The entry below gives a single T cell receptor beta chain sequence along with its context. It has no known antigen specificity. Base-call qualities are not available, and no considerably larger clone is one nucleotide away. Libraries came from the immunoSEQ multiplex PCR assay. A mixture of 60 forward primers for TCR Vbeta segments and 13 reverse primers for TCR Jbeta segments was used in the multiplex PCR. A multiplex PCR assay on genomic DNA amplified the CDR3 region of rearranged TCR beta genes. The Illumina HiSeq System was used to sequence the amplified TCR beta libraries as 87-base-pair reads. On the study's bioinformatics: In a later analysis, around 80 million unique TCR beta chains were counted across the roughly 670 repertoires, and around 11 million of these chains were shared by at least two donors. Raw reads were error-corrected and collapsed into unique sequences by a nearest-neighbor algorithm in which closely related sequences were merged to remove PCR and sequencing errors. CDR3 sequences were aligned to IMGT reference sequences to assign V, D and J gene segments. For a sequence to be retained, at least a six-nucleotide match to both a V gene segment and a J gene segment was required. Rearrangements were classified as productive when the CDR3 lacked stop codons and remained in frame with V and J, and all other rearrangements were classified as non-productive. CDR3 was defined by IMGT convention, running from the second conserved V-encoded cysteine to the conserved J-encoded phenylalanine. The earlier analysis of about 590 of the donors excluded sequences that lacked an unambiguous match to a single V gene segment. An earlier analysis of almost 600 of the donors classified V segments as functional when productive rearrangements were above 56.7% and as segregating when the standard deviation between donors was above 5%. To diagnose cytomegalovirus status from the catalog of TCR beta chain sequences, a statistical classification framework was built. In a later analysis, V and J genes were assigned by comparing TCR nucleotide sequences against IMGT/GENE-DB human TR gene sequences. Using the TCRdist pipeline, a later analysis assigned CDR3 sequences along with most-parsimonious VDJ recombination scenarios. In a later analysis, each TCR beta chain was defined by its CDR3 amino acid sequence together with its V-gene family, and reads lacking a unique V-gene family were excluded. As a way to deal with suspected cross-contamination and a sequencing artifact, a later analysis dropped under 600 nucleotide sequences that were highly shared and had low generation probability. In a later analysis, a clonal expansion index was calculated for each public chain from normalized within-repertoire ranks of inferred template counts. In a later analysis, generation probabilities were computed with a VDJ recombination model fitted to out-of-frame rearrangements, and the resulting probabilities were checked against IGoR. In a later analysis, hypergeometric tests were used to score TCR-TCR, TCR-HLA and TCR-CMV co-occurrence, with a repertoire-size bias correction applied to TCR pairs. To estimate false discovery rates, a later analysis permuted the HLA or CMV assignments 20 times. In a later analysis, co-occurring TCRs were grouped using DBSCAN, with TCRdist sequence similarity added in when clustering inside HLA-allele-positive subsets. For co-occurrence clustering, repertoires with fewer than 30,000 or more than 120,000 public chains were excluded, along with roughly five repertoires with anomalous nucleotide sharing. TCRdb re-hosts the immuneACCESS table, in-frame sequences only. Its copies lack some clones; in the studies checked, an unresolved V gene accounts for under half of them, and the cause for the rest is not known. V and J calls and clone size are copied from that table; D and trimming were computed from the DNA. For this sample the table gives about 73,000 clones, of which roughly 70% were detected only once. The top ten hold about an eighth of the sample.

From the cysteine up to the phenylalanine, the CDR3 has a length of 13 residues. Of the read, only the CDR3 DNA is kept; its 39 bases are in frame from base 1. A distance of 11 bases separates the germline ends of V and J, which lose 3 bases and 5 bases respectively. The germline V gene provides CDR1 SGDLS and CDR2 YYNGEE. The data are from a study of cytomegalovirus exposure and HLA in healthy donors (TCRdb year 2017). For the study in its entirety: In an earlier analysis of some 550 of the donors, less than 350 Gb of sequence data and roughly 100 million unique TCR beta sequences from about 190 million T cells were reported. In a later genetic analysis, genome-wide SNP genotypes for about three fifths of the roughly 670 donors were used, and that subset was treated as a discovery cohort. All discovery cohort repertoires had been generated on a single sequencing platform. Roughly 5 DR-DQ haplotypes were treated as single units for association and clustering because of strong linkage in the cohort. The later analysis used no new phenotypic data to find candidate immune exposures, relying instead on TCR beta sequences and their occurrence across donors. The study used immunosequencing to profile the T cell repertoires of around 600 subjects and linked those repertoires to cytomegalovirus serostatus. Donor age, sex, ethnicity and CMV serostatus were compiled together with the repertoire data. HLA typing covered class I and class II loci at four-digit resolution. On average, 235,054 unique TCR beta nucleotide sequences were sequenced per donor among 398 genotyped donors of the cohort, with about 17% of those sequences being non-productive. To predict cytomegalovirus infection status, the study combined high-throughput TCR immunosequencing, statistical association of individual TCRs with disease status, and machine learning. The study was designed to test whether signatures of past pathogen exposure could be identified by cataloging public T cell receptors. An earlier analysis of 587 of the donors used high-throughput TCR beta sequencing to judge whether each TCR beta V gene segment behaved as functional or pseudogenic. Typing coverage differed by locus: A, B, C, DRB1 and DQB1 were typed in roughly 620-640 donors, DQA1 in 500 to 550, DPA1 in 600 to 610, and DPB1 in 472. Among the approximately 430 genotyped donors, approximately 77% belonged to the genetic ancestry cluster associated with self-reported Caucasian donors. An early release covering over 500 HLA-typed donors comprised about 300 gigabases of sequencing data and some 79 million unique TCR sequences. In addition to the first cohort of 500 to 850 subjects, a separate validation cohort of approximately 130 different subjects was used. A later analysis re-analyzed previously published TCR beta repertoires from 666 donors and added high-resolution HLA genotyping to study TCR occurrence patterns.

The cohort was made up of roughly 670 healthy bone marrow donors. Cohort members were all nominally healthy when sampled, although unrecorded immune exposures were likely present. The donor was CMV seronegative and belonged to the group of 352 seronegative cohort members. Each donor provided a peripheral blood sample, and peripheral blood mononuclear cells were used for TCR beta sequencing. Genomic DNA was extracted from the blood cell samples with the Qiagen DNeasy Blood Extraction Kit. Overall study outcomes, separate from this receptor: A further reported finding was that TCR beta sequences accurately predicted the HLA-A and HLA-B alleles for most subjects in the first cohort. The sequencing pipeline was judged likely to have produced a cluster of highly shared sequence variants as a technical artifact. An earlier analysis of roughly 570 of the donors showed that most TCR beta V segments appeared in productive rearrangements either about 90% or about 30% of the time, which broadly matched IMGT annotations. This cohort had only TCR beta chains sequenced, and the lack of alpha or paired-chain data limited which features could be detected. Linkage disequilibrium might explain the correlated functional status among segregating V segments, but an unknown experimental factor could not be excluded. Presence/absence analyses assumed roughly uniform sequencing depth across donors, an assumption that may not hold. About 17 rarely observed V segments, including chromosome 9 orphons, were excluded from the earlier analysis of several hundred of the donors because counts were too low. The only immune exposure information available for the cohort was CMV serostatus. In a later analysis, most CMV-associated TCR beta chains were found to appear HLA-restricted, with HLA associations seemingly driven largely by CMV exposure. According to the authors, the approach could potentially be generalized to other disease states and immunological phenotypes. A total of roughly 160 TCR beta chains were listed by the study as associated with cytomegalovirus. Assigning TCR associations to individual alleles was difficult when HLA alleles, especially DR and DQ, strongly co-occurred. In vitro tests confirmed that a few of the cytomegalovirus-associated TCR beta chains recognize cytomegalovirus antigens. In a later analysis, 16,951 TCR beta sequences were associated with specific HLA alleles at a false discovery rate of 0.05. Some IMGT-functional V segments, including TRBV6-2 and TRBV6-3, could not be distinguished by the 87-base-pair reads and were therefore excluded. In a later analysis, HLA-associated TCR beta chains were found to be more clonally expanded and to have lower generation probabilities than equally common non-associated chains. The classifier was reported to diagnose cytomegalovirus status with high specificity and sensitivity in both the original and validation cohorts. In a later genetic analysis, a missense DCLRE1C variant was associated with V-gene and J-gene trimming of TCR beta chains, and the association was replicated in an independent cohort. In a later analysis, the rate of TCR association differed among HLA loci, with DRB1 alleles having the most associated TCRs and HLA-C alleles having the fewest. According to a later analysis, parvovirus B19, influenza, CMV and Epstein-Barr virus appeared linked to several top co-occurrence clusters. A later genetic analysis reported fewer N-insertions in productive TCRs among donors in an Asian-associated ancestry cluster than the roughly 700-donor mean. While some public TCRs were present in many individuals, most TCR sequences turned up only very rarely across donors. Because HLA typing was unavailable for some donors at each locus, only the typed subset was used in association tests.

This TCR came from a man in his sixties or seventies in good health and CMV-seronegative. The chain employs TRBV9 and TRBJ1-2; possibly the D gene is TRBD1, per 6 matching bases. Sequencing was done on a sample of PBMCs. The CDR3 region has the sequence CASSARDIYGYTF. Read as DNA, the sequence is TGTGCCAGCAGCGCCCGGGACATTTATGGCTACACCTTC.